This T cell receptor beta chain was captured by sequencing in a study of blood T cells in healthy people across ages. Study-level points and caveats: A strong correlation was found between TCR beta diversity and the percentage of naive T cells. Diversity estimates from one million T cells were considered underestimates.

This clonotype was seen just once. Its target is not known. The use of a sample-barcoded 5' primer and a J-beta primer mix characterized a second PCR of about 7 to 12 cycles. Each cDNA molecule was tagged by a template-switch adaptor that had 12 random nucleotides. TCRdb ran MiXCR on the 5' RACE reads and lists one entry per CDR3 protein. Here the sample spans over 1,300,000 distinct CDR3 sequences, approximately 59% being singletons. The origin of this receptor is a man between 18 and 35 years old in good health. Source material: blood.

The CDR3 is CASSVLWTENDNEQFF. Here the CDR3 DNA reads TGTGCCAGCAGTGTGCTTTGGACAGAGAATGACAATGAGCAGTTCTTC. The V gene is TRBV12-3 or TRBV12-4, the J gene TRBJ2-1; perhaps TRBD1 as D (6 bases). V was shortened by 5 bases and J by 5 bases, with 19 bases between the two germline ends. This CDR3 spans 16 amino acids.